This T cell receptor beta chain was obtained from a study of a mutant IDH1 vaccine in newly diagnosed glioma. Study results and limitations: Across multiple MHC alleles, 93.3% of patients had vaccine-induced responses.

The CDR3 loop spans 15 amino acids. The V gene's germline CDR1 is SGHTA and CDR2 FQGNSA. V lost 8 bases to trimming and J lost 2 bases, with 16 bases between them. Time point denoted: week 11, during vaccination. Vaccine doses each comprised 300 ug of mutant IDH1 20-mer peptide, with topical imiquimod. Here immunoSEQ multiplex PCR was the method, and the copy in TCRdb shows in-frame clones only, minus some. The profile shows approximately 64,000 clones, 65% to 85% of them singletons. This clone came up once. Its antigen is not identified. The sequence was obtained from a woman between 45 and 65 years old with glioma. This chain connects TRBV7-2 to TRBJ1-5; no definite D call. Sequenced here: PBMCs, sampled from a glioma patient whose treatment included an IDH1 peptide vaccine. This CDR3 is CASSGDRGGNQPQHF. CDR3 nucleotides: TGTGCCAGCTCCGGGGATCGGGGAGGCAATCAGCCCCAGCATTTT.